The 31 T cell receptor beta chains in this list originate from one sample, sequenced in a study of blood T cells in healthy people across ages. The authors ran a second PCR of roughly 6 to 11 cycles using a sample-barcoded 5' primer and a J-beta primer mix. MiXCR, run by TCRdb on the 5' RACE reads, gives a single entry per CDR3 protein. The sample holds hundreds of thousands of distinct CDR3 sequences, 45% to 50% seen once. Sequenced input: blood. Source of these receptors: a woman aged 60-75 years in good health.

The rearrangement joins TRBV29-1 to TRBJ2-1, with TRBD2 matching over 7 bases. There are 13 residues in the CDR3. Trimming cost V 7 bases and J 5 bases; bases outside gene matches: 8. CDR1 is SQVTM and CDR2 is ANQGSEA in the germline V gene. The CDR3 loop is CSAERLADNEQFF. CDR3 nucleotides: TGCAGCGCGGAAAGGCTAGCGGACAATGAGCAGTTCTTC.

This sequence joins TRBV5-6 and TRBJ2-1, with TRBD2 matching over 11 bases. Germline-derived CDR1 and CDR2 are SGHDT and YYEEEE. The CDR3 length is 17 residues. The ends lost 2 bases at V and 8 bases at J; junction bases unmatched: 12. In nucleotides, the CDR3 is TGTGCCAGCAGCTTCCCCCGGACTAGCGGGCCTTGGGATGAGCAGTTCTTC. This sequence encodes CASSFPRTSGPWDEQFF.

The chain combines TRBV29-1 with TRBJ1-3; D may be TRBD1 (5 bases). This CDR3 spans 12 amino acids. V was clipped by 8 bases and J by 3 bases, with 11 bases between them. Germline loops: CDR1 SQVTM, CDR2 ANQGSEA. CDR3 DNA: TGCAGCCTATTGGGGGATGGAAACACCATATATTTT. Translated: CSLLGDGNTIYF.

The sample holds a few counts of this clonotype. The CDR3 bases are TGTGCCAGCAGCTTAGTCCGTAGGGGCCGGAGCTCCTACGAGCAGTACTTC. As protein: CASSLVRRGRSSYEQYF. V is TRBV11-2 and J is TRBJ2-7; perhaps TRBD1 as D (5 bases). The V end lost 1 base, the J end lost 0 bases, and 16 bases lay between the germline ends. The CDR3 covers 17 residues. Germline assignment: CDR1 SGHAT and CDR2 FQNNGV.

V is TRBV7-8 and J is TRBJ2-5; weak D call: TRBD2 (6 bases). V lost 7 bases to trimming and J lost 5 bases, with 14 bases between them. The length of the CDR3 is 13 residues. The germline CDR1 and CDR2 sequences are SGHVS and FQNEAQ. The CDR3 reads CASTKLEGETQYF. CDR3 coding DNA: TGTGCCAGCACGAAGCTGGAGGGGGAGACCCAGTACTTC.

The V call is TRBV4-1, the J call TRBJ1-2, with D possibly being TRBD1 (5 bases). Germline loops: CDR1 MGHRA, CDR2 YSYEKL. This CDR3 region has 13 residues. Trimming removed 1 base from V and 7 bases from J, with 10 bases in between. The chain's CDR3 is CASSQVVRAGYTF. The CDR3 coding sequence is TGCGCCAGCAGCCAAGTGGTCAGGGCTGGCTACACCTTC.

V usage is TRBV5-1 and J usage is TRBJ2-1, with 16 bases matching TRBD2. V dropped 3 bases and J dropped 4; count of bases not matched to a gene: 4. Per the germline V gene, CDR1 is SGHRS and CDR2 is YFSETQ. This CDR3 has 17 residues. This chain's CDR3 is CASSSGLAGGPYNEQFF. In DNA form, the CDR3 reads TGCGCCAGCAGCTCGGGACTAGCGGGAGGGCCGTACAATGAGCAGTTCTTC.

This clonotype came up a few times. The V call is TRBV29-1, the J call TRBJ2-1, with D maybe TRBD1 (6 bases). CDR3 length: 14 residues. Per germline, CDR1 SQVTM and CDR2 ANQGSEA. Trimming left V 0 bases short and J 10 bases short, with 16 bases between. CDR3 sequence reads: CSVEDRDRSWEQFF. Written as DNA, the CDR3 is TGCAGCGTTGAAGATCGAGACAGGTCTTGGGAGCAGTTCTTC.

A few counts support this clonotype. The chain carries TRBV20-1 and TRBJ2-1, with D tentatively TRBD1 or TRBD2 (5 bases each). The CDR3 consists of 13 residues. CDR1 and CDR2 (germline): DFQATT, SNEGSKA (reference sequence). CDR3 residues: CTTLGERNNEQFF. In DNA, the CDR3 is TGCACGACCCTAGGGGAGCGAAACAATGAGCAGTTCTTC.

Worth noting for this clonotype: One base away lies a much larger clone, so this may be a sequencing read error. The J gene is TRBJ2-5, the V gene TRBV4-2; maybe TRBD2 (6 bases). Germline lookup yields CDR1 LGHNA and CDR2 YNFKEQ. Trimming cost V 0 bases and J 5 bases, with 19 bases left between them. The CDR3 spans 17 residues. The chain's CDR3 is CASSQDHGAGPHETQYF. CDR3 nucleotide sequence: TGTGCCAGCAGCCAAGATCATGGAGCGGGCCCCCACGAGACCCAGTACTTC.

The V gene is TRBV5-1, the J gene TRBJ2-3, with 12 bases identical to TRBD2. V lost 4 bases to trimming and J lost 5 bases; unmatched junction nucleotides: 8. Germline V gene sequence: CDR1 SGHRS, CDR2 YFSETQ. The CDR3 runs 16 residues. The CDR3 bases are TGCGCCAGCAGCGGATCTAGCGGGAGGGCCAAAGATACGCAGTATTTT. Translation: CASSGSSGRAKDTQYF. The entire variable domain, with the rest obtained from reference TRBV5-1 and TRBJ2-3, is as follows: KAGVTQTPRYLIKTRGQQVTLSCSPISGHRSVSWYQQTPGQGLQFLFEYFSETQRNKGNFPGRFSGRQFSNSRSEMNVSTLELGDSALYLCASSGSSGRAKDTQYFGPGTRLTVL.

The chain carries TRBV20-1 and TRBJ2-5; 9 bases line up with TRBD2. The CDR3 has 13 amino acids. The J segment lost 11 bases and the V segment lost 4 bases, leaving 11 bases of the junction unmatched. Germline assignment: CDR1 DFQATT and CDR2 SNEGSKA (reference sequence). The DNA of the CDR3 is TGCAGTGCTACCGGGACTAGCAGGAATGAGCAGTACTTC. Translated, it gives CSATGTSRNEQYF.

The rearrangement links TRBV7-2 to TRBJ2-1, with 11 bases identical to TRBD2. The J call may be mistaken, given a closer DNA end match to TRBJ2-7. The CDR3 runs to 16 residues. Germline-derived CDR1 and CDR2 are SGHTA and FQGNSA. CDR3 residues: CASSLPGTSGYNEQYF. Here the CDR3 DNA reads TGTGCCAGCAGCTTACCCGGGACTAGCGGATACAATGAGCAGTACTTC.

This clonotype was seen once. The CDR3 reads CASSLYGIAEAFF. CDR3 nucleotides: TGTGCCAGCAGCTTGTACGGGATAGCTGAAGCTTTCTTT. The rearrangement joins TRBV11-1 to TRBJ1-1; D not certain. V lost 3 bases, J lost 6 bases, and 11 bases lay in between. The germline V gene has CDR1 SGHAT and CDR2 FQDESV (reference sequence). This CDR3 is 13 amino acids long. Drawing the rest from reference TRBV11-1 and TRBJ1-1, the complete variable domain is EAEVAQSPRYKITEKSQAVAFWCDPISGHATLYWYRQILGQGPELLVQFQDESVVDDSQLPKDRFSAERLKGVDSTLKIQPAELGDSAMYLCASSLYGIAEAFFGQGTRLTVV.

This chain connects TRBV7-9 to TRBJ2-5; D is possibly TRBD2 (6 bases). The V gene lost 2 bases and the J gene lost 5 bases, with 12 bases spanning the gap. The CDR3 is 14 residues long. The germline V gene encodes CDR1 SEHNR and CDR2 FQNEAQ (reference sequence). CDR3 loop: CASSLSWEVETQYF. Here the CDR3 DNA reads TGTGCCAGCAGCTTAAGTTGGGAGGTGGAGACCCAGTACTTC.

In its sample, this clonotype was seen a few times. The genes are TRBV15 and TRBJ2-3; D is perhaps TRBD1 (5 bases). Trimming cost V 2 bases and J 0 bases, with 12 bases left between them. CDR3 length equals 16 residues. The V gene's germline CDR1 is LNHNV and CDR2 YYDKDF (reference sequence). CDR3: CATSRTDSSSTDTQYF. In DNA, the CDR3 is TGTGCCACCAGCAGAACCGACAGCTCTAGCACAGATACGCAGTATTTT.

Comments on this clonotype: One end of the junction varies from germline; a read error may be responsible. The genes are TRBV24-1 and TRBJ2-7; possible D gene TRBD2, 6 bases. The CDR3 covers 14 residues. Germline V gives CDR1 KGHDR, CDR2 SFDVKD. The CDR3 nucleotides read TGTGCCACCAGTGTCCGAAGGACGGACTACGAGCAGTGCTTC. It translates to CATSVRRTDYEQCF.

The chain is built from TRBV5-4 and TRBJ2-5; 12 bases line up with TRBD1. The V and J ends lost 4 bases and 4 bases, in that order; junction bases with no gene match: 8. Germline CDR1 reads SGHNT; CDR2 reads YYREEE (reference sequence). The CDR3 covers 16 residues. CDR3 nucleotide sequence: TGTGCCAGCAGCCCCGGCGGGACAGGGGGCTTAGAGACCCAGTACTTC. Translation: CASSPGGTGGLETQYF.

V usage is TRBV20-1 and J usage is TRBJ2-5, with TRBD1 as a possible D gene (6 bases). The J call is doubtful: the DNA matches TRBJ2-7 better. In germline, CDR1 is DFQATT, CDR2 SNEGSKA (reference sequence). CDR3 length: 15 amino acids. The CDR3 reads CSARALGAGVDEQYF. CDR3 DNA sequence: TGCAGTGCTAGAGCCTTGGGGGCCGGGGTCGACGAGCAGTACTTC.

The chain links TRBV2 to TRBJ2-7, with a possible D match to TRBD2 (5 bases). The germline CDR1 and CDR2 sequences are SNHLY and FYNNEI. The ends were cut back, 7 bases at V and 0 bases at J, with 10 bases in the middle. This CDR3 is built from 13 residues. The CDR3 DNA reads TGTGCCAGCAAGGCGGGCAGCTCCTACGAGCAGTACTTC. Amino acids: CASKAGSSYEQYF.

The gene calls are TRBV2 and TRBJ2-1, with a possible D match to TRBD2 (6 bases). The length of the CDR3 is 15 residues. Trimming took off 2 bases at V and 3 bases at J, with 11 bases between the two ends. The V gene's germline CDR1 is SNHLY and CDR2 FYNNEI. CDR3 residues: CASSEQAGFYNEQFF. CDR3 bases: TGTGCCAGCAGTGAACAAGCGGGCTTCTACAATGAGCAGTTCTTC.

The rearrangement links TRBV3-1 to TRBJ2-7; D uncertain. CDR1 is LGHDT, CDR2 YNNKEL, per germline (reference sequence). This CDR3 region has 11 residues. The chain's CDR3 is CVVRGPYEQYF. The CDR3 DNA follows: TGTGTCGTGCGCGGCCCTTACGAGCAGTACTTC.

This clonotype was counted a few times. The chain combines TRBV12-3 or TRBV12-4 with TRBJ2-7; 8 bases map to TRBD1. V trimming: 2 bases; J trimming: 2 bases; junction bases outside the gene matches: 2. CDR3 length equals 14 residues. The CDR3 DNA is TGTGCCAGCAGTTTACTGGACAGGGCCTACGAGCAGTACTTC. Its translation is CASSLLDRAYEQYF.

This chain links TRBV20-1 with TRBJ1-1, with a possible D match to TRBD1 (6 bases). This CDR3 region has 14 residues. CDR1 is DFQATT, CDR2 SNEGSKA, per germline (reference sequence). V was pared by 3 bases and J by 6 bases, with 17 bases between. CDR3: CSARAPRGGAEAFF. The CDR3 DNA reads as TGCAGTGCTAGGGCACCCCGAGGGGGAGCTGAAGCTTTCTTT.

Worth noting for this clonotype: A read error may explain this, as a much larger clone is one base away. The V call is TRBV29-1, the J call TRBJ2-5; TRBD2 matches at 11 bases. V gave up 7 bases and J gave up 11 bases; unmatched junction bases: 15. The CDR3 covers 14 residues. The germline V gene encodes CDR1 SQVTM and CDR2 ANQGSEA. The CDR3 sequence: CSDRSGRARNEQYF. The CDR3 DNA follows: TGCAGCGACCGTAGCGGGAGGGCCAGGAATGAGCAGTACTTC.

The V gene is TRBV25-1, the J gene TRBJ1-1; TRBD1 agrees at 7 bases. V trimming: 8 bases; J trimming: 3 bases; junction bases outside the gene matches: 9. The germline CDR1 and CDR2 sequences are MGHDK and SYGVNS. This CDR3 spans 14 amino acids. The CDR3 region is CASGRQGLDTEAFF. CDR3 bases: TGTGCCAGCGGTAGACAGGGTTTAGACACTGAAGCTTTCTTT.

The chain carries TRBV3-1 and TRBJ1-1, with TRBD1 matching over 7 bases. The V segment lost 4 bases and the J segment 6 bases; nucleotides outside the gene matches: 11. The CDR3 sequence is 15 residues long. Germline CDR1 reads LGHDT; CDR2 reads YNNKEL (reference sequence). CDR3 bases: TGTGCCAGCAGCCGGATGCCGGGACAGATTTCTGAAGCTTTCTTT. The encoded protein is CASSRMPGQISEAFF.

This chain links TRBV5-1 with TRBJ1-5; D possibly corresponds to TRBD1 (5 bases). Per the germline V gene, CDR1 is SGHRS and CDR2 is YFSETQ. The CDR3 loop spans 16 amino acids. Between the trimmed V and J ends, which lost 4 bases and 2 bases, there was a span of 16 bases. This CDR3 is CASSTYSVQGNQPQHF. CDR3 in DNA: TGCGCCAGCAGCACCTACAGCGTACAGGGCAATCAGCCCCAGCATTTT.

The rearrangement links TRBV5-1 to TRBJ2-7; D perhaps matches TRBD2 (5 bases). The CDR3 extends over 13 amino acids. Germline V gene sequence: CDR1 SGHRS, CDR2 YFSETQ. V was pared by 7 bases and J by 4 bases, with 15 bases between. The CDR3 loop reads CASGGRKGYEQYF. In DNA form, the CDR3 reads TGCGCCAGCGGAGGCCGAAAGGGATACGAGCAGTACTTC. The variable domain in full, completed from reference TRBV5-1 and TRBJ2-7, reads KAGVTQTPRYLIKTRGQQVTLSCSPISGHRSVSWYQQTPGQGLQFLFEYFSETQRNKGNFPGRFSGRQFSNSRSEMNVSTLELGDSALYLCASGGRKGYEQYFGPGTRLTVT.

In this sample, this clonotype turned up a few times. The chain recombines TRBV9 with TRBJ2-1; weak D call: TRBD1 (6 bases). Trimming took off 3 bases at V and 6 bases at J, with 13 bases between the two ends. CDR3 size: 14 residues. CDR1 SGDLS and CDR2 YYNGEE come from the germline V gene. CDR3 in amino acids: CASSALGAFNEQFF. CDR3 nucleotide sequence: TGTGCCAGCAGCGCACTGGGGGCTTTCAATGAGCAGTTCTTC.

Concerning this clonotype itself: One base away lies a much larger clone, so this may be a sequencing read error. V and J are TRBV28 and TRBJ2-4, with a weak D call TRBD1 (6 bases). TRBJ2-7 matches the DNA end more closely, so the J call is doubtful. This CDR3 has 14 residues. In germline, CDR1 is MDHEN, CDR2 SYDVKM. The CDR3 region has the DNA TGTGCCAGCGGGTCCGGGACACAGGTCGACGAGCAGTACTTC. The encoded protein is CASGSGTQVDEQYF.